This TCR beta chain came from a study of cytomegalovirus exposure and HLA in healthy donors. Study results and limitations: Most CMV-associated TCR beta chains appeared HLA-restricted in a later analysis.

A multiplex PCR was run with 60 Vbeta primers and 13 Jbeta primers. TCRdb's table, derived via immunoSEQ multiplex PCR, lists solely in-frame clones and lacks some. Of 70,000 to 80,000 clones in the sample, under 85% are singletons; the top ten hold less than 9.5%. V was clipped by 5 bases and J by 8 bases, with 18 bases between them. This CDR3 spans 15 amino acids. Looked up from germline, CDR1 is SEHNR and CDR2 is FQNEAQ (reference sequence). Points on this clone: What it binds is unknown.

This chain uses TRBV7-9 with TRBJ1-4, with a tentative D call TRBD1 (6 bases). The receptor comes from a woman between 40 and 55 years old in good health and CMV-seropositive. Sequenced input: PBMCs. The CDR3 loop is CASSAARGGVEKLFF. The DNA of the CDR3 is TGTGCCAGCAGCGCGGCGCGTGGGGGCGTAGAAAAACTGTTTTTT.